The rows below give T cell receptor beta chains drawn from one sample of a study of blood T cell repertoires in COVID-19. Clones were sequenced by immunoSEQ multiplex PCR, and TCRdb holds only the in-frame ones, with some missing. The sample has over 200,000 clones; around 84% are singletons. The material sequenced was peripheral blood. These receptors came from an elderly man with acute or convalescent COVID-19. Each CDR3 is given with its conserved first and last residue. A D gene is named only where the DNA matches it firmly. Size is stated for part of the rows, as once, few or many counts, or as a class when the clone is expanded.

j_gene | v_gene | abundance | d_gene | CDR3aa | CDR3nt
TRBJ2-3 | TRBV28 | NA | NA | CASMRDFTDTQYF | TGTGCCAGCATGCGGGATTTCACAGATACGCAGTATTTT
TRBJ1-6 | TRBV9 | NA | NA | CASSPTGSSYNSPLHF | TGTGCCAGCAGCCCAACGGGGAGCTCCTATAATTCACCCCTCCACTTT
TRBJ2-3 | TRBV5-4 | few | NA | CASTPGSSTDTQYF | TGTGCCAGCACCCCTGGCAGTAGCACAGATACGCAGTATTTT
TRBJ1-6 | TRBV24-1 | NA | NA | CATSDSRGPNSPLHF | TGTGCCACCAGTGATTCTAGGGGCCCTAATTCACCCCTCCACTTT
TRBJ1-4 | TRBV7-2 | once | NA | CASSILGQPSNEKLFF | TGTGCCAGCAGCATTCTCGGACAGCCTTCTAATGAAAAACTGTTTTTT
TRBJ2-2 | TRBV7-9 | NA | TRBD1 | CASSPWTGGTGELFF | TGTGCCAGCAGCCCCTGGACAGGGGGGACCGGGGAGCTGTTTTTT
TRBJ1-4 | TRBV15 | NA | NA | CATSRATLTGHNTLFF | TGTGCCACCAGCAGAGCGACATTAACCGGCCACAATACTTTGTTTTTT
TRBJ2-3 | TRBV19 | NA | NA | CASSPQDSGTDTQYF | TGTGCCAGTAGTCCCCAGGACTCGGGCACAGATACGCAGTATTTT
TRBJ2-5 | TRBV11-3 | NA | NA | CASSLGLGPETQYF | TGTGCCAGCAGCTTAGGGTTGGGGCCAGAGACCCAGTACTTC
TRBJ2-3 | TRBV10-1 | NA | TRBD2 | CASSYGWSGGTDTQYF | TGCGCCAGCAGCTACGGCTGGAGCGGGGGAACAGATACGCAGTATTTT
TRBJ2-7 | TRBV6-5 | NA | NA | CASWGGGERERYF | TGTGCCAGCTGGGGAGGGGGCGAGCGGGAGAGGTACTTC
TRBJ1-4 | TRBV3-1/TRBV3-2 | NA | NA | CASSYQDEKLFF | TGTGCCAGCAGCTACCAGGATGAAAAACTGTTTTTT
TRBJ1-3 | TRBV19 | NA | TRBD1 | CASSPTGASGNTIYF | TGTGCCAGTAGTCCGACAGGGGCGTCTGGAAACACCATATATTTT
TRBJ2-2 | TRBV10-2 | NA | TRBD2 | CASKVRGEPTGELFF | TGCGCCAGCAAGGTCCGGGGGGAGCCCACCGGGGAGCTGTTTTTT
TRBJ2-7 | TRBV7-2 | NA | TRBD1 | CASSLSWGGTGAYEQYF | TGTGCCAGCAGCTTATCTTGGGGGGGGACAGGGGCCTACGAGCAGTACTTC
TRBJ2-3 | TRBV28 | NA | NA | CASSSGEKSTDTQYF | TGTGCCAGCAGTTCAGGGGAGAAAAGCACAGATACGCAGTATTTT
TRBJ2-1 | TRBV20-1 | NA | NA | CSATGSFF | TGCAGTGCTACGGGGTCGTTCTTC